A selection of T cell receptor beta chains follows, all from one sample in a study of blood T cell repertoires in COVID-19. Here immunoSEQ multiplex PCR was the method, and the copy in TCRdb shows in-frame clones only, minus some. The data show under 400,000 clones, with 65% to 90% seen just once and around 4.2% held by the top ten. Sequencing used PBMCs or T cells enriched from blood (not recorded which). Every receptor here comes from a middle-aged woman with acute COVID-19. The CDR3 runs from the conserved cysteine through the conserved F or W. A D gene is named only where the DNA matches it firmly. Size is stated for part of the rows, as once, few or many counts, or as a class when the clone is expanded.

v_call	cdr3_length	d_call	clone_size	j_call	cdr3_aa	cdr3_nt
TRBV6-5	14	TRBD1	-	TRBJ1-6	CASSWDSYNSPLHF	TGTGCCAGCAGCTGGGACAGCTATAATTCACCCCTCCACTTT
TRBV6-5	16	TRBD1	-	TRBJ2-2	CASSSPDRGTTGELFF	TGTGCCAGCAGTTCCCCCGACAGGGGAACCACCGGGGAGCTGTTTTTT
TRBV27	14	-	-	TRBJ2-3	CASSFFAATDTQYF	TGTGCCAGCAGTTTTTTTGCGGCCACAGATACGCAGTATTTT
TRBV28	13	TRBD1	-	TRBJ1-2	CASSFRTGHGYTF	TGTGCCAGCAGTTTTAGGACAGGGCATGGCTACACCTTC
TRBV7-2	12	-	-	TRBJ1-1	CASSQGPPGAFF	TGTGCCAGCAGCCAGGGGCCACCTGGGGCTTTCTTT
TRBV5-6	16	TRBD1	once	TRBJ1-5	CASSLDRVFSNQPQHF	TGTGCCAGCAGCCTGGACAGGGTCTTTAGCAATCAGCCCCAGCATTTT
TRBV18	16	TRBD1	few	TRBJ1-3	CASSLDGTGTGNTIYF	TGTGCCAGCTCACTTGACGGGACAGGGACTGGAAACACCATATATTTT
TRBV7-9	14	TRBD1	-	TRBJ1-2	CASSSRGHLYGYTF	TGTGCCAGCAGCTCGAGGGGGCATCTCTATGGCTACACCTTC
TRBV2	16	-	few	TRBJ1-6	CASSVGQAYYNSPLHF	TGTGCCAGCAGTGTGGGTCAGGCATATTATAATTCACCCCTCCACTTT
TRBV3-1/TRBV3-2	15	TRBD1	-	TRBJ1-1	CASSLGTGATTEAFF	TGTGCCAGCAGCCTGGGGACAGGGGCTACGACTGAAGCTTTCTTT
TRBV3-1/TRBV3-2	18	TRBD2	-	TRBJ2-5	CASSQDQASGGSQETQYF	TGTGCCAGCAGCCAAGATCAGGCTAGCGGGGGGAGCCAAGAGACCCAGTACTTC
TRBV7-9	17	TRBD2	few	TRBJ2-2	CASSAPPRLAVAGELFF	TGTGCCAGCAGCGCCCCGCCCCGGCTAGCGGTCGCCGGGGAGCTGTTTTTT
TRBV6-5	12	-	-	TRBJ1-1	CATREMNTEAFF	TGTGCCACCCGGGAGATGAACACTGAAGCTTTCTTT
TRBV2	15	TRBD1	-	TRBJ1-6	CASREDRADNSPLHF	TGTGCCAGCAGGGAGGACAGGGCGGATAATTCACCCCTCCACTTT
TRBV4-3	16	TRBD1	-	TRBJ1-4	CASSQGDRGHFEKLFF	TGCGCCAGCAGCCAAGGGGACAGGGGGCATTTCGAAAAACTGTTTTTT
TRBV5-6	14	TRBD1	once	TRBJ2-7	CASSTGTGFYEQYF	TGTGCCAGCAGCACCGGGACAGGGTTCTACGAGCAGTACTTC
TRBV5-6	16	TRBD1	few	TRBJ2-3	CASSPLGQGASDTQYF	TGTGCCAGCAGCCCACTCGGACAGGGGGCGTCAGATACGCAGTATTTT
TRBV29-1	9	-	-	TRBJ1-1	CSVGQEAFF	TGCAGCGTTGGACAGGAAGCTTTCTTT
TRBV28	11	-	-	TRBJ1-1	CASSIGTTAFF	TGTGCCAGCAGTATCGGGACAACGGCTTTCTTT
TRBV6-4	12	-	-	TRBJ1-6	CASSDYGSPLHF	TGTGCCAGCAGTGACTACGGGTCACCCCTCCACTTT
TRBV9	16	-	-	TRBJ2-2	CASSPRRDSNTGELFF	TGTGCCAGCAGCCCCCGAAGGGACTCGAACACCGGGGAGCTGTTTTTT
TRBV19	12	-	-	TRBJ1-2	CASSIPGYGYTF	TGTGCCAGTAGTATCCCCGGCTATGGCTACACCTTC
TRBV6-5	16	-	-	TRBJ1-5	CASSYSWGRGNQPQHF	TGTGCCAGCAGTTACTCGTGGGGCAGGGGCAATCAGCCCCAGCATTTT
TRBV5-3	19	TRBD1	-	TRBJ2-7	CARTNVPDFSADRSYEQYF	TGTGCCAGAACGAATGTGCCAGATTTTTCCGCGGACAGGTCCTACGAGCAGTACTTC
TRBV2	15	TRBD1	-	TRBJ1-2	CASSELGQGAGGYTF	TGTGCCAGCAGTGAATTGGGACAGGGGGCTGGTGGCTACACCTTC
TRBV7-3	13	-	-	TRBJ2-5	CASSFGVQETQYF	TGTGCCAGCAGCTTCGGAGTGCAAGAGACCCAGTACTTC
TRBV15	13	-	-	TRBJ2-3	CATSPARADTQYF	TGTGCCACCAGCCCAGCCAGGGCAGATACGCAGTATTTT
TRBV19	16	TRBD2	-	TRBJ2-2	CASTMGGYANTGELFF	TGTGCCAGTACCATGGGGGGGTACGCGAACACCGGGGAGCTGTTTTTT
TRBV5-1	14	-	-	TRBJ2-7	CASSPGQSRNEQYF	TGCGCCAGCAGCCCTGGACAGAGTCGCAACGAGCAGTACTTC
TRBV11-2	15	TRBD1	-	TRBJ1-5	CASSSAGGPSQPQHF	TGTGCCAGCAGCTCAGCAGGGGGCCCGTCGCAGCCCCAGCATTTT
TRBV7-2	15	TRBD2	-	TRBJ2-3	CASRGSSGSGVTQYF	TGTGCCAGCAGGGGGAGTAGCGGGAGTGGCGTTACGCAGTATTTT
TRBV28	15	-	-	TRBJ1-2	CASSPRGPRTYGYTF	TGTGCCAGCAGTCCGCGGGGACCACGCACCTATGGCTACACCTTC
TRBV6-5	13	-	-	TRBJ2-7	CASSSGTPYEQYF	TGTGCCAGCAGTTCGGGTACCCCCTACGAGCAGTACTTC
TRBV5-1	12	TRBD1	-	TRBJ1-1	CASRGQATEAFF	TGCGCCAGCAGGGGACAGGCGACTGAAGCTTTCTTT
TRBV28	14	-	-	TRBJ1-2	CASSGGLPNYGYTF	TGTGCCAGCAGTGGGGGCCTTCCTAACTATGGCTACACCTTC
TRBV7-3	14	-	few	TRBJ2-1	CASSLTGPYNEQFF	TGTGCCAGCAGCTTAACGGGGCCTTACAATGAGCAGTTCTTC
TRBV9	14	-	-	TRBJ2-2	CASSVERDTGELFF	TGTGCCAGCAGCGTAGAACGGGACACCGGGGAGCTGTTTTTT
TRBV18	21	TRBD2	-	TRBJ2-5	CASSPRLPTSSGPSGQETQYF	TGTGCCAGCTCACCACGTCTCCCCACGTCTAGCGGGCCCTCGGGCCAAGAGACCCAGTACTTC
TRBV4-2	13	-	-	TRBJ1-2	CASSQGDSYGYTF	TGTGCCAGCAGCCAAGGAGACAGCTATGGCTACACCTTC
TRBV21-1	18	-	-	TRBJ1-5	CASSKAAKRIRTSQPQHF	TGTGCCAGCAGCAAAGCCGCAAAGCGAATCAGAACTTCACAGCCCCAGCATTTT
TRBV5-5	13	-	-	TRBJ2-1	CASSLASYNEQFF	TGTGCCAGCAGCTTGGCTTCCTACAATGAGCAGTTCTTC
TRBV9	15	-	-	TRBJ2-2	CASSVDGRNTGELFF	TGTGCCAGCAGCGTAGACGGGAGGAACACCGGGGAGCTGTTTTTT
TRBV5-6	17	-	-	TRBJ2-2	CASSLSFYGGDTGELFF	TGTGCCAGCAGCTTGAGCTTTTATGGAGGAGACACCGGGGAGCTGTTTTTT
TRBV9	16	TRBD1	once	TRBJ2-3	CASSGSPGQIMDTQYF	TGTGCCAGCAGCGGAAGTCCGGGACAGATTATGGATACGCAGTATTTT
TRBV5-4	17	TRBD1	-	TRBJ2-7	CASSLGDRVPSSYEQYF	TGTGCCAGCAGCTTGGGGGACAGAGTCCCGAGCTCCTACGAGCAGTACTTC
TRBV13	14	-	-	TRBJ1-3	CASSYRVSGNTIYF	TGTGCCAGCAGCTACAGGGTGTCTGGAAACACCATATATTTT
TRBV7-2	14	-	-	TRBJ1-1	CASSYRGLNTEAFF	TGTGCCAGCAGCTACAGAGGACTCAACACTGAAGCTTTCTTT
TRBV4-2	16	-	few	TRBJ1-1	CASSQEVIVENTEAFF	TGTGCCAGCAGCCAAGAGGTTATCGTAGAAAACACTGAAGCTTTCTTT
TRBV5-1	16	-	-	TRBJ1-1	CASSPPYLQGGTEAFF	TGCGCCAGCAGCCCACCTTACCTGCAGGGTGGAACTGAAGCTTTCTTT
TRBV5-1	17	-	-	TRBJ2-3	CASSPPLGVSGTDTQYF	TGCGCCAGCAGCCCCCCGCTAGGAGTTTCTGGCACAGATACGCAGTATTTT
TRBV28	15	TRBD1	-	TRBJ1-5	CASKPPGQGGQPQHF	TGTGCCAGCAAACCCCCCGGACAGGGTGGTCAGCCCCAGCATTTT
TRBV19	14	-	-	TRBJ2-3	CASKPGGTTDTQYF	TGTGCCAGTAAGCCAGGGGGGACGACAGATACGCAGTATTTT
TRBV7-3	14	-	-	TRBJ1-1	CASSTTGMNTEAFF	TGTGCCAGCAGCACAACAGGAATGAACACTGAAGCTTTCTTT
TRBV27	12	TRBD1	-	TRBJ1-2	CASRDRTGGYTF	TGTGCCAGCAGGGACAGGACTGGGGGCTACACCTTC
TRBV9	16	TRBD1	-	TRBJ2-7	CASSVNPGQGMYEQYF	TGTGCCAGCAGCGTTAACCCGGGACAGGGGATGTACGAGCAGTACTTC
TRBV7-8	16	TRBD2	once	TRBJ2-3	CASSRGTSRPTDTQYF	TGTGCCAGCAGCCGAGGGACTAGTCGTCCGACAGATACGCAGTATTTT
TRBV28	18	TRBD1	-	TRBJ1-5	CASSLGQGAVYSNQPQHF	TGTGCCAGCAGCCTGGGACAGGGGGCCGTCTATAGCAATCAGCCCCAGCATTTT
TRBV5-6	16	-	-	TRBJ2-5	CASSLEMGLGGETQYF	TGTGCCAGCAGCTTGGAAATGGGGCTCGGAGGGGAGACCCAGTACTTC
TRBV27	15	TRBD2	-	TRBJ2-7	CASRPFPGLAFEQYF	TGTGCCAGCAGACCATTCCCCGGACTAGCGTTCGAGCAGTACTTC